These 6 T cell receptor beta chains came from one sample sequenced in a study of T cells expressing NK-cell markers. No DNA is given; TCRdb re-called the 5' RACE reads and lists each CDR3 protein once. The sample includes 250,000 to 300,000 distinct CDR3 sequences. Material for sequencing was blood T cells: a sorted CD56 or NKG2C T cell subset, CD4+ or CD8+ T cells, or bulk PBMC T cells (not recorded which). Receptors originate from a woman aged 18-70 years in good health.

The CDR3 sequence: CASSQDRRGYEQYF. The chain uses TRBV3-1 and TRBJ2-7. This CDR3 is 14 amino acids long. Germline CDR1 reads LGHDT; CDR2 reads YNNKEL (reference sequence).

The chain uses TRBV4-3 and TRBJ2-1; there is no DNA to check the TCRdb D call of TRBD2. The CDR3 runs 15 residues. Germline assignment: CDR1 LGHNA and CDR2 YSLEER. The CDR3 sequence: CASSQVGTSGGLQFF.

J is TRBJ2-3 and V is TRBV12-3 or TRBV12-4; the D call of TRBD2 rests on TCRdb alone, since no DNA is present to check it. The CDR3 sequence is 15 residues long. CDR3: CASSWRSGGADTQYF.

V is TRBV7-8 and J is TRBJ2-3; TCRdb selects TRBD2, and the lack of DNA leaves this call unchecked. The CDR3 has 16 residues. Germline V gene lookup returns CDR1 SGHVS and CDR2 FQNEAQ. CDR3 residues: CASSFRGLAGTYTQYF.

The chain recombines TRBV15 with TRBJ2-1. This CDR3 is 13 amino acids long. Germline V lookup: CDR1 LNHNV, CDR2 YYDKDF (reference sequence). Here the CDR3 reads CATSRDNYNEQFF.

This rearrangement joins TRBV7-9 to TRBJ2-7; TCRdb's D gene call, TRBD2, goes unchecked for lack of DNA. The CDR3 extends over 12 amino acids. The germline V gene has CDR1 SEHNR and CDR2 FQNEAQ (reference sequence). Here the CDR3 reads CASSSREFEQYF.